The clone carrying this T cell receptor beta chain was counted ten times or more. The data derive from a study of blood T cell repertoires in COVID-19. Study information: The origin of the acute and convalescent COVID-19 samples was the United States, Italy and Spain. Sources were T cells, B-cell-depleted T cells, or PBMCs; the material itself was cDNA or gDNA.

V lost 1 base to trimming and J lost 4 bases; unmatched junction nucleotides: 10. The CDR3 totals 18 residues. Per the germline V gene, CDR1 is KGHDR and CDR2 is SFDVKD. Under the authors' procedure: Nucleated cell number was recorded as an estimate derived from reference gene primer amplification. Sequenced by immunoSEQ multiplex PCR; TCRdb stores in-frame clones only, minus some. Clonal size and the V and J genes are those of that table, whereas D and trimming came from the DNA. This sample yields 120,000 or so clones, of which 74% are seen a single time; 5.5% belongs to the top ten. This TCR was sampled from a man in his 60s with acute or convalescent COVID-19. The genes are TRBV24-1 and TRBJ2-1; TRBD1 matches at 9 bases. The sample taken for sequencing was peripheral blood. CDR3 residues: CATSDLVRGQGNYNEQFF. The CDR3 coding sequence is TGTGCCACCAGTGATTTAGTACGGGGACAGGGAAATTACAATGAGCAGTTCTTC.